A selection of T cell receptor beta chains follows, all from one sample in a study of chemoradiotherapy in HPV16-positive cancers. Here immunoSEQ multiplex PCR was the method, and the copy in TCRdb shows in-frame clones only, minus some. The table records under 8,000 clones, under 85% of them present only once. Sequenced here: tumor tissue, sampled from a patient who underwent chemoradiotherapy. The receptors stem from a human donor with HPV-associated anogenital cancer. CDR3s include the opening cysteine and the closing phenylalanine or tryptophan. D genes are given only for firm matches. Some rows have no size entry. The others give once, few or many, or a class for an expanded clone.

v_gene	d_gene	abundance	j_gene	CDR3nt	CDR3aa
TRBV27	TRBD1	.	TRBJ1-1	TGTGCCAGCGGGACTAGGACAGGGGGCGCATCAGCTTTCTTT	CASGTRTGGASAFF
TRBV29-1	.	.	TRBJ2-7	TGCAGCGTTGAGTTGGGCGGGGATAAAGCCTACGAGCAGTACTTC	CSVELGGDKAYEQYF
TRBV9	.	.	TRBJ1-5	TGTGCCAGCAGCGTAGATGGCTGGGGGCAGAACCTTTATAGCAATCAGCCCCAGCATTTT	CASSVDGWGQNLYSNQPQHF
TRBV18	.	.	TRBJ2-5	TGTGCCAGCTCACAGGTGGTGGCAGAGACCCAGTACTTC	CASSQVVAETQYF
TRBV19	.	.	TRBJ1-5	TGTGCCAGTAGTATTGGGACAAATAGCAATCAGCCCCAGCATTTT	CASSIGTNSNQPQHF
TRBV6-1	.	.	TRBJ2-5	TGTGCCAGCAGTGAACTAGATGTGGCAGGCCAGTACTTC	CASSELDVAGQYF
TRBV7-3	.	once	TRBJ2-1	TGTGCCAGCAGCTTAACGTATGGGCCAGGCTACAATGAGCAGTTCTTC	CASSLTYGPGYNEQFF
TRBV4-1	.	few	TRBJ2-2	TGCGCCAGCAGCCAAGGGAACACCGGGGAGCTGTTTTTT	CASSQGNTGELFF
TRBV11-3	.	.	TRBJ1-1	TGTGCCAGCAGCGCGTCGGGACTCCGCTGGACTGAAGCTTTCTTT	CASSASGLRWTEAFF
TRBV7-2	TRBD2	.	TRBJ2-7	TGTGCCAGCAGCCGGACTAGCGGGAACCGCGAGCAGTACTTC	CASSRTSGNREQYF
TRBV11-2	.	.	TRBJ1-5	TGTGCCAGCAGCTTGGGACCGACGTTCAATCAGCCCCAGCATTTT	CASSLGPTFNQPQHF
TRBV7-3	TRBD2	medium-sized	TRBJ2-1	TGTGCCAGCAGCTCGGGACTAGCAGGCCCCAATGAGCAGTTCTTC	CASSSGLAGPNEQFF
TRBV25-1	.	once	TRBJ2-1	TGTGCCAGCAGTAAGACTATTCAAAATGAGCAGTTCTTC	CASSKTIQNEQFF
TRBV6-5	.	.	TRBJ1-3	TGTGCCAGCAGTTACTCGTCAGTCTACTCTGGAAACACCATATATTTT	CASSYSSVYSGNTIYF
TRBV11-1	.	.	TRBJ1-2	TGTGCCAGCAGCTTGAGTTCGGACCCCAACTATGGCTACACCTTC	CASSLSSDPNYGYTF
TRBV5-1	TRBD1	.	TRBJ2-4	TGCGCCAGCAGCTTGGAGCCCCCGGACAGGGGGATGAACATTCAGTACTTC	CASSLEPPDRGMNIQYF
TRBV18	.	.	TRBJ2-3	TGTGCCAGCCGGGACGGTGGTACAGATACGCAGTATTTT	CASRDGGTDTQYF
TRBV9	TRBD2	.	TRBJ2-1	TGTGCCAGCAGCCCAAGCGGGAGGGTTTCCTACAATGAGCAGTTCTTC	CASSPSGRVSYNEQFF
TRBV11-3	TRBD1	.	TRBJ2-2	TGTGCCAGCAGCCCCGGGACAGGGCTGGCCGGGGAGCTGTTTTTT	CASSPGTGLAGELFF
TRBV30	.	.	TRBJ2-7	TGTGCCTGGAGTGTAACTTACGAGCAGTACTTC	CAWSVTYEQYF
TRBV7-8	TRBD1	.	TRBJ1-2	TGTGCCAGCAGCCAGGGGGGTGTGGGTAGAGGCTACACCTTC	CASSQGGVGRGYTF
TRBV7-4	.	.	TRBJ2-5	TGTGCCAGCAGCCCTGAAATGGAGACCCAGTACTTC	CASSPEMETQYF
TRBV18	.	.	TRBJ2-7	TGTGCCAGCTCACCACCCTACGGTTTGGGGAGAGACGAGCAGTACTTC	CASSPPYGLGRDEQYF
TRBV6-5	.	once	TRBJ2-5	TGTGCCAGCATAGGAGATCAAGAGACCCAGTACTTC	CASIGDQETQYF
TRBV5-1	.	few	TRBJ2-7	TGCGCCAGCAGCGGCGGTACAAGGTCTGGGGAGCAGTACTTC	CASSGGTRSGEQYF
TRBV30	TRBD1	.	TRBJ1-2	TGTGCCTTCTTAAGGGGGCAGGGAACTACTAACTATGGCTACACCTTC	CAFLRGQGTTNYGYTF
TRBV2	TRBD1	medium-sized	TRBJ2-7	TGTGCCAGCACCCTGAGACGGACAGGATTCTACGAGCAGTACTTC	CASTLRRTGFYEQYF
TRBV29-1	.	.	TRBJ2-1	TGCAGCGTTGTAATTCAGGGGATTGAGCAGTTCTTC	CSVVIQGIEQFF
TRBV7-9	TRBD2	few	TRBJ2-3	TGTGCCAGCAGCTTAGTTCTCAGCGGGGGCACAGATACGCAGTATTTT	CASSLVLSGGTDTQYF
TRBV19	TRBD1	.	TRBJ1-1	TGTGCCAGTAGTTATCGAAGGACAGGGGAGGGCACTGAAGCTTTCTTT	CASSYRRTGEGTEAFF
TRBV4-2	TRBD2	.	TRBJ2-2	TGTGCCAGCAGCCAAGGGGGACTAGCGGGAAGGGCGGGTACCGGGGAGCTGTTTTTT	CASSQGGLAGRAGTGELFF
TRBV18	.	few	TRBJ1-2	TGTGCCAGCTCACCAACTGGCGGGTATGGCTACACCTTC	CASSPTGGYGYTF
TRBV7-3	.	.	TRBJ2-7	TGTGCCAGCAGCGTCGGACCAGGCTCCTACGAGCAGTACTTC	CASSVGPGSYEQYF
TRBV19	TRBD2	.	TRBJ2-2	TGTGCCAGTAGTATCGGCAGCGGGAGATTCGCCGGGGAGCTGTTTTTT	CASSIGSGRFAGELFF
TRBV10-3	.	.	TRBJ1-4	TGTGCCATCAGCCCCCTAGGGGCAGGGCATGAAAAACTGTTTTTT	CAISPLGAGHEKLFF
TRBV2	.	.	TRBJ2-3	TGTGCCAGCACGGGGGGCAGGAGGCTTACAGATACGCAGTATTTT	CASTGGRRLTDTQYF
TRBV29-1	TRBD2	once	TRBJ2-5	TGCAGCGTTGTAAGCCCCCTCGGCGGGGGGACCCAGTACTTC	CSVVSPLGGGTQYF
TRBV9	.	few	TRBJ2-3	TGTGCCAGCACCCCCCCGGGCATTACAGATACGCAGTATTTT	CASTPPGITDTQYF
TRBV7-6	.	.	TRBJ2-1	TGTGCCAGCAGCCGAGAGGGCTTCCTCTCCTACAATGAGCAGTTCTTC	CASSREGFLSYNEQFF
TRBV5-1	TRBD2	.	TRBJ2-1	TGCGCCAGCAGCTTGGGTCTAGCGGGTAATTATGGGAATGAGCAGTTCTTC	CASSLGLAGNYGNEQFF
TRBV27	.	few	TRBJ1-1	TGTGCCAGCGCTCCTACAGGTTGGGGCACTGAAGCTTTCTTT	CASAPTGWGTEAFF
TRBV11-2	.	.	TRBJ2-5	TGTGCCAGCAGCTTAGGGCGGACTACAAACTTCCAAGAGACCCAGTACTTC	CASSLGRTTNFQETQYF
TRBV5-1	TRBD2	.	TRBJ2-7	TGCGCCAGCAGCTTGGTAGCGGGAGTTACAGAGCAGTACTTC	CASSLVAGVTEQYF
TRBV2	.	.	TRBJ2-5	TGTGCCAGCAAACTAGGGGAGACCCAGTACTTC	CASKLGETQYF
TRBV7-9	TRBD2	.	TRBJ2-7	TGTGCCAGCAGTACCTATGGAGCGGGAGGCGGGGGTTACGAGCAGTACTTC	CASSTYGAGGGGYEQYF
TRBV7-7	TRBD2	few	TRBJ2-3	TGTGCCGTATCGGGAGGGAACACAGATACGCAGTATTTT	CAVSGGNTDTQYF
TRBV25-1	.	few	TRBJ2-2	TGTGCCAGCAGTGGGGCGGGGACCGGGGAGCTGTTTTTT	CASSGAGTGELFF
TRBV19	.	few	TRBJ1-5	TGTGCCAGTAGTCTTCACCCGACAGCAGCTAATCAGCCCCAGCATTTT	CASSLHPTAANQPQHF
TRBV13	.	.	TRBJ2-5	TGTGCCAGCAGCTTAGTAGGGACCCAAGAGACCCAGTACTTC	CASSLVGTQETQYF
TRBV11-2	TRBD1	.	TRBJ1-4	TGTGCCAGCAGCTTGATAAGGGGGCAAGAAAAACTGTTTTTT	CASSLIRGQEKLFF
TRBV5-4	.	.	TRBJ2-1	TGTGCCAGCAGCTCTGGTGGCCTGAGCTCCTACAATGAGCAGTTCTTC	CASSSGGLSSYNEQFF
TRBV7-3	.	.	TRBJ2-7	TGTGCCAGCAGCTTAACTAGCGGGACAGACGAGCAGTACTTC	CASSLTSGTDEQYF
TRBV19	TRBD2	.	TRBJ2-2	TGTGCCAGTAGTCTCCGACTAGCGGCCGGGGAGCTGTTTTTT	CASSLRLAAGELFF